These T cell receptor beta chains were read from a single sample in a study of cytomegalovirus exposure and HLA in healthy donors. Data came from immunoSEQ multiplex PCR; TCRdb stores just in-frame clones and leaves some out. The repertoire holds 150,000 or so clones, with approximately 71% as singletons. Material for sequencing was PBMCs. The source is a woman in her forties in good health and CMV-seropositive. Both conserved end residues are part of each CDR3. D genes are given only for firm matches. Clone size is shown for a subset of rows, as once, few, many or a class of expanded clone.

d_call: NA
clone_size: few
v_call: TRBV28
j_call: TRBJ1-5
cdr3_nt: TGTGCCAGCACCCCCCCGGGCAATCAGCCCCAGCATTTT
cdr3_aa: CASTPPGNQPQHF

d_call: NA
clone_size: NA
v_call: TRBV7-9
j_call: TRBJ2-2
cdr3_nt: TGTGCCAGCGGTTTAGTTCTAAGCACCGGGGAGCTGTTTTTT
cdr3_aa: CASGLVLSTGELFF

d_call: NA
clone_size: few
v_call: TRBV7-9
j_call: TRBJ2-7
cdr3_nt: TGTGCCAGCAGCTCTGAGGGGGGGCCCTCCTACGAGCAGTACTTC
cdr3_aa: CASSSEGGPSYEQYF

d_call: NA
clone_size: NA
v_call: TRBV6-5
j_call: TRBJ2-7
cdr3_nt: TGTGCCAGCAGTTACCCGGACAGTCCCTACGAGCAGTACTTC
cdr3_aa: CASSYPDSPYEQYF

d_call: TRBD1
clone_size: NA
v_call: TRBV28
j_call: TRBJ1-5
cdr3_nt: TGTGCCAGCAGTTCCAGGGGGGCAGGGGGCTTTCAGCCCCAGCATTTT
cdr3_aa: CASSSRGAGGFQPQHF

d_call: NA
clone_size: NA
v_call: TRBV19
j_call: TRBJ2-5
cdr3_nt: TGTGCCAGTAGTATGTCGGGCCCCGGGGGGACCCAGTACTTC
cdr3_aa: CASSMSGPGGTQYF

d_call: NA
clone_size: few
v_call: TRBV11-2
j_call: TRBJ2-5
cdr3_nt: TGTGCCAGCAGCTCCCTTAGGGGCCAACAAGAGACCCAGTACTTC
cdr3_aa: CASSSLRGQQETQYF

d_call: NA
clone_size: NA
v_call: TRBV18
j_call: TRBJ1-6
cdr3_nt: TGTGCCAGCTCACCTTCGGCTCAATCGGGTTCACCCCTCCACTTT
cdr3_aa: CASSPSAQSGSPLHF

d_call: NA
clone_size: NA
v_call: TRBV28
j_call: TRBJ1-5
cdr3_nt: TGTGCCAGCAGTACACTACACCAGGTTTTGACCCCAGGGTTGGGCAATCAGCCCCAGCATTTT
cdr3_aa: CASSTLHQVLTPGLGNQPQHF

d_call: NA
clone_size: NA
v_call: TRBV9
j_call: TRBJ1-3
cdr3_nt: TGTGCCAGCAGCGTAGCTACCCCAGGGCGGTCTGGAAACACCATATATTTT
cdr3_aa: CASSVATPGRSGNTIYF

d_call: TRBD2
clone_size: NA
v_call: TRBV9
j_call: TRBJ2-1
cdr3_nt: TGTGCCAGCAGCACCCCCGGACTAGGCAATCGATCTAACAATGAGCAGTTCTTC
cdr3_aa: CASSTPGLGNRSNNEQFF

d_call: NA
clone_size: NA
v_call: TRBV6-5
j_call: TRBJ2-7
cdr3_nt: TGTGCCAGCAGTTACTCGCAGGGCCTCTACGAGCAGTACTTC
cdr3_aa: CASSYSQGLYEQYF

d_call: TRBD2
clone_size: NA
v_call: TRBV7-6
j_call: TRBJ2-1
cdr3_nt: TGTGCCAGCAGCTTAGGGACTAGCAGCAACAATGAGCAGTTCTTC
cdr3_aa: CASSLGTSSNNEQFF